These 20 T cell receptor beta chains share one sample of origin, sequenced in a study of T-cell reconstitution after alpha-beta-depleted transplantation in children. Unique molecular identifiers were used to barcode this TCRbeta library. Each CDR3 protein gets one entry after TCRdb re-called the PCR reads with MiXCR. The profile shows 100,000 or so distinct CDR3 sequences, around 6.1% of them singletons. This specimen was PBMCs, mostly from graft donor cells, taken 60 days after TCRalphabeta/CD19-depleted stem cell transplant. The receptors stem from a female patient between 2 and 15 years old who had a stem cell transplant for Fanconi anemia, so the T cells may come from the graft donor.

This clonotype appeared many times. This chain uses TRBV27 with TRBJ2-1; TRBD2 matches at 13 bases. The CDR3 spans 18 residues. V gave up 3 bases and J gave up 1 base; unmatched junction bases: 6. Germline lookup yields CDR1 MNHEY and CDR2 SMNVEV (reference sequence). In nucleotides, the CDR3 is TGTGCCAGCAGTTTTCGGGTGACTAGCGGGAGGTCCTACAATGAGCAGTTCTTC. It is translated as CASSFRVTSGRSYNEQFF.

CDR3 nucleotides: TGTGCCAGCCAAAAAGGACAGGGGCCCATCGCTAGCAATCAGCCCCAGCATTTT. Protein product: CASQKGQGPIASNQPQHF. The chain has TRBV6-1 and TRBJ1-5; TRBD1 aligns across 9 bases. Germline V CDR1 and CDR2: MNHNS, SASEGT. There are 18 residues in the CDR3. V dropped 8 bases and J dropped 0; count of bases not matched to a gene: 14.

This clonotype has at least ten counts. The V gene is TRBV29-1, the J gene TRBJ2-5; TRBD2 matches at 13 bases. This CDR3 spans 15 amino acids. CDR1 is SQVTM, CDR2 ANQGSEA, per germline. V shed 7 bases, J shed 4 bases, and the junction held 9 bases outside the gene matches. CDR3 sequence (DNA): TGCAGCGCGTACAGGACTAGCGGGGGAGGAGAGACCCAGTACTTC. Translated: CSAYRTSGGGETQYF.

This chain connects TRBV7-8 to TRBJ2-1; 8 bases align to TRBD2. Germline V CDR1 and CDR2: SGHVS, FQNEAQ. The CDR3 totals 15 residues. V shed 2 bases, J shed 4 bases, and the junction held 4 bases outside the gene matches. The CDR3 DNA follows: TGTGCCAGCAGCTTACACCCGGGGGGGTACAATGAGCAGTTCTTC. Its protein is CASSLHPGGYNEQFF.

The chain is built from TRBV29-1 and TRBJ1-1; 8 nucleotides line up with TRBD1. V trimming: 8 bases; J trimming: 3 bases; junction bases outside the gene matches: 8. Germline V CDR1 and CDR2: SQVTM, ANQGSEA. This CDR3 contains 13 residues. The DNA of the CDR3 is TGCAGCTTAAACAGGGGGTACGACACTGAAGCTTTCTTT. Translating gives CSLNRGYDTEAFF.

There are many counts of this clonotype. The chain combines TRBV20-1 with TRBJ1-5; possibly TRBD1 for D (6 bases). V shed 0 bases and J shed 3 bases, with 12 bases lying between them. The CDR3 covers 15 residues. Germline loops: CDR1 DFQATT, CDR2 SNEGSKA (reference sequence). CDR3 in DNA: TGCAGTGCTAGAGATTTCCGGACAGTCAATCAGCCCCAGCATTTT. It translates to CSARDFRTVNQPQHF.

J is TRBJ2-2 and V is TRBV5-1; TRBD2 matches at 9 bases. The germline V gene encodes CDR1 SGHRS and CDR2 YFSETQ. Losses at the gene ends were 7 bases for V and 5 bases for J; bases not matched to a gene: 9. The CDR3 consists of 15 residues. This chain's CDR3 is CASSIAGEGTGELFF. The CDR3, as DNA: TGCGCCAGCTCCATAGCGGGGGAAGGAACCGGGGAGCTGTTTTTT.

This clonotype was recorded many times. The chain links TRBV20-1 to TRBJ1-5; D not certain. Trimming took 6 bases from V and 7 from J, leaving 13 bases between them. This CDR3 has 12 residues. Germline assignment: CDR1 DFQATT and CDR2 SNEGSKA (reference sequence). CDR3 bases: TGCAGTGCCCATCGGTCGGGGCAGCCCCAGCATTTT. Its translation is CSAHRSGQPQHF.

The chain joins TRBV18 to TRBJ1-5; D gene unclear. This CDR3 has 13 amino acids. Germline V gene sequence: CDR1 KGHSH, CDR2 LQKENI. Trimming shortened V by 0 bases and J by 6 bases, and 6 bases separated the two germline ends. CDR3 bases: TGTGCCAGCTCACCACCGTCGGGTCAGCCCCAGCATTTT. This encodes CASSPPSGQPQHF.

At least ten counts were recorded for this clonotype. The chain employs TRBV15 and TRBJ2-1, with 10 bases matching TRBD2. CDR3 length equals 17 residues. Germline CDR1 and CDR2: LNHNV and YYDKDF (reference sequence). The junction had 10 bases not matched to a gene; V was cut back by 4 bases and J by 4 bases. As DNA, the CDR3 is TGTGCCACCAGCACCCACCAGCGGGAGGGCCTGTACAATGAGCAGTTCTTC. It translates to CATSTHQREGLYNEQFF. The whole variable domain, filled in from reference TRBV15 and TRBJ2-1, reads DAMVIQNPRYQVTQFGKPVTLSCSQTLNHNVMYWYQQKSSQAPKLLFHYYDKDFNNEADTPDNFQSRRPNTSFCFLDIRSPGLGDTAMYLCATSTHQREGLYNEQFFGPGTRLTVL.

This clonotype appeared a few times. The V gene is TRBV7-9, the J gene TRBJ2-5; 8 nucleotides line up with TRBD2. V lost 5 bases, J lost 5 bases, and 10 bases stayed unmatched. From germline, CDR1 is SEHNR and CDR2 FQNEAQ (reference sequence). The CDR3 spans 15 residues. The CDR3 region is CASSPREGVLETQYF. The CDR3, as DNA: TGTGCCAGCAGCCCCCGGGAGGGGGTATTGGAGACCCAGTACTTC. Looking up the rest from reference TRBV7-9 and TRBJ2-5 gives the full variable domain: DTGVSQNPRHKITKRGQNVTFRCDPISEHNRLYWYRQTLGQGPEFLTYFQNEAQLEKSRLLSDRFSAERPKGSFSTLEIQRTEQGDSAMYLCASSPREGVLETQYFGPGTRLLVL.

Only a few counts were recorded for this clonotype. This chain links TRBV3-1 with TRBJ2-5; TRBD1 matches 9 bases. After removal of 5 bases from V and 2 bases from J, the junction contained 9 bases not matched to a gene. Per the germline V gene, CDR1 is LGHDT and CDR2 is YNNKEL (reference sequence). This CDR3 has 16 residues. CDR3 sequence: CASSDGGTGLQETQYF. The CDR3 DNA reads as TGTGCCAGCAGCGATGGGGGGACAGGGTTACAAGAGACCCAGTACTTC.

There are a few counts of this clonotype. The chain carries TRBV19 and TRBJ2-5, with D possibly TRBD2 on 7 matching bases. Trimming removed 6 bases at V and 1 base at J, with 18 bases between. This CDR3 region has 16 residues. Germline-derived CDR1 and CDR2 are LNHDA and SQIVND (reference sequence). The CDR3 DNA follows: TGTGCCAGTAGCTGGGGGGCGCGGGGGCCCCAAGAGACCCAGTACTTC. Translated: CASSWGARGPQETQYF.

There are a few counts of this clonotype. The rearrangement joins TRBV28 to TRBJ2-1; 14 bases are a match to TRBD2. CDR3 length: 15 amino acids. V shed 5 bases and J 13 bases; nucleotides not matched to a gene: 10. CDR1 and CDR2 (germline): MDHEN, SYDVKM. CDR3 nucleotides: TGTGCCAGCAGTACGGGGACTAGCGGGAGTGGGAACCAGTTCTTC. Protein: CASSTGTSGSGNQFF.

Ten or more counts support this clonotype. V and J are TRBV28 and TRBJ2-3; 9 positions match TRBD2. The germline V gene has CDR1 MDHEN and CDR2 SYDVKM. This CDR3 spans 18 amino acids. V shed 0 bases, J shed 2 bases, and the junction held 9 bases outside the gene matches. CDR3 sequence reads: CASSLWGREGRDTDTQYF. CDR3 bases: TGTGCCAGCAGTTTATGGGGGCGGGAGGGCCGTGACACAGATACGCAGTATTTT.

This clonotype was observed at least ten times. The rearrangement joins TRBV5-1 to TRBJ2-1; 8 bases fit TRBD1. With V trimmed by 3 bases and J by 2 bases, 7 bases remained unmatched. Germline values: CDR1 SGHRS, CDR2 YFSETQ. The CDR3 runs 16 residues. In DNA, the CDR3 is TGCGCCAGCAGCTCGCTCGACAGGGGCGCCTACAATGAGCAGTTCTTC. The encoded protein is CASSSLDRGAYNEQFF.

Many counts were recorded for this clonotype. CDR3 bases: TGTGCCAGCAGCCAAGACTGGACCCTCTCCTACAATGAGCAGTTCTTC. Its protein product is CASSQDWTLSYNEQFF. The chain couples TRBV14 to TRBJ2-1; D call uncertain. Trimming removed 0 bases at V and 0 bases at J, with 9 bases between. The CDR3 has 16 amino acids. CDR1 SGHDN and CDR2 FVKESK come from the germline V gene.

This clonotype came up many times. The CDR3 DNA reads TGCAGCGTTGTCGGGGGGGCCTACGAGCAGTACTTC. Encoded protein: CSVVGGAYEQYF. The chain recombines TRBV29-1 with TRBJ2-7; the match to TRBD2 covers 8 bases. The V segment lost 4 bases and the J segment 2 bases; nucleotides outside the gene matches: 1. Germline-derived CDR1 and CDR2 are SQVTM and ANQGSEA. The CDR3 consists of 12 residues.

This clonotype was detected ten times or more. One end of the junction varies from germline; a read error may be responsible. The chain joins TRBV5-1 to TRBJ2-1; 7 bases are a match to TRBD1. Germline CDR1 reads SGHRS; CDR2 reads YFSETQ. The CDR3 is made up of 16 amino acids. The CDR3: CASRKPGQPLPNDQFF. As DNA, the CDR3 is TGCGCCAGCAGGAAACCGGGACAGCCCCTCCCCAATGACCAGTTCTTC.

This clonotype was seen more than once but under ten times. This chain uses TRBV2 with TRBJ2-7, with 14 positions matching TRBD2. This CDR3 has 19 amino acids. V gave up 5 bases and J gave up 3 bases; unmatched junction bases: 15. Germline V gene sequence: CDR1 SNHLY, CDR2 FYNNEI. The CDR3 nucleotides read TGTGCCAGCAGTTTGCTTCTTCCGGGACTAGCGGGAGTGAACTACGAGCAGTACTTC. It codes for CASSLLLPGLAGVNYEQYF.